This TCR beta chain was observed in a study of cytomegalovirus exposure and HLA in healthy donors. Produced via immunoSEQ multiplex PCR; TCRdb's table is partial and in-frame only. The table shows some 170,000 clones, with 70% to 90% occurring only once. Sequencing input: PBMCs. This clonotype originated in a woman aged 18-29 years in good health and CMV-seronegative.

CDR3 DNA sequence: TGTGCCAGTAGTGCCCGACAGTTGAACTATGGCTACACCTTC. Its translation: CASSARQLNYGYTF. The rearrangement links TRBV19 to TRBJ1-2, with D perhaps matching TRBD1 (5 bases). The ends were cut back, 5 bases at V and 2 bases at J, with 12 bases in the middle. Germline-derived CDR1 and CDR2 are LNHDA and SQIVND (reference sequence). The CDR3 runs 14 residues.